A single sample gave rise to the 25 T cell receptor beta chains below, sequenced in a study of cytomegalovirus exposure and HLA in healthy donors. This table comes from immunoSEQ multiplex PCR, and its TCRdb copy is limited to in-frame clones, with some not included. Seen here are about 130,000 clones, 89% observed once, and the top ten hold approximately 9.2%. The sample taken for sequencing was PBMCs. The receptors were gathered from a woman younger than 30 in good health and CMV-seropositive.

The chain joins TRBV18 to TRBJ1-5, with 8 bases matching TRBD1. The germline CDR1 and CDR2 sequences are KGHSH and LQKENI. This CDR3 comprises 13 residues. Trimming took 5 bases from V and 7 from J; bases not matched to a gene: 4. The CDR3 protein is CASSGQGKQPQHF. The CDR3 bases are TGTGCCAGCTCAGGACAGGGAAAGCAGCCCCAGCATTTT.

In the case of this clone: Distinct nucleotide sequences in the sample also encode this CDR3. DNA for the CDR3: TGTGCCAGCAGCTCTACAGGGAACTATGGCTACACCTTC. Protein: CASSSTGNYGYTF. The chain couples TRBV11-2 to TRBJ1-2; D is perhaps TRBD1 (6 bases). Looked up from germline, CDR1 is SGHAT and CDR2 is FQNNGV. Trimming took 4 bases from V and 2 from J, leaving 8 bases between them. The CDR3 loop spans 13 amino acids. Using reference TRBV11-2 and TRBJ1-2 for the parts outside the CDR3, the full variable domain is EAGVAQSPRYKIIEKRQSVAFWCNPISGHATLYWYQQILGQGPKLLIQFQNNGVVDDSQLPKDRFSAERLKGVDSTLKIQPAKLEDSAVYLCASSSTGNYGYTFGSGTRLTVV.

The chain is built from TRBV7-9 and TRBJ2-7, with 8 positions matching TRBD2. The CDR3 covers 17 residues. Germline V gene sequence: CDR1 SEHNR, CDR2 FQNEAQ (reference sequence). The V and J ends lost 7 bases and 2 bases, in that order; junction bases with no gene match: 16. The CDR3 nucleotides read TGTGCCAGCACCCATTCCAGCGGGGGATATCTAACCTACGAGCAGTACTTC. Translation gives CASTHSSGGYLTYEQYF. Drawing the rest from reference TRBV7-9 and TRBJ2-7, the complete variable domain is DTGVSQNPRHKITKRGQNVTFRCDPISEHNRLYWYRQTLGQGPEFLTYFQNEAQLEKSRLLSDRFSAERPKGSFSTLEIQRTEQGDSAMYLCASTHSSGGYLTYEQYFGPGTRLTVT.

Here the CDR3 DNA reads TGTGCCAGCAGTGAAGGTGGACAGGTGGACGAGCAGTACTTC. Protein: CASSEGGQVDEQYF. V gene TRBV2 combines with J gene TRBJ2-7, with 7 nucleotides matching TRBD1. The germline V gene encodes CDR1 SNHLY and CDR2 FYNNEI. This CDR3 is built from 14 residues. V was clipped by 1 base and J by 5 bases; unmatched bases: 5. The full variable domain, rest sourced from reference TRBV2 and TRBJ2-7, is EPEVTQTPSHQVTQMGQEVILRCVPISNHLYFYWYRQILGQKVEFLVSFYNNEISEKSEIFDDQFSVERPDGSNFTLKIRSTKLEDSAMYFCASSEGGQVDEQYFGPGTRLTVT.

The chain employs TRBV19 and TRBJ2-7; 11 bases match TRBD2. Germline-derived CDR1 and CDR2 are LNHDA and SQIVND (reference sequence). This CDR3 has 16 residues. With 5 bases clipped from V and 4 bases from J, the junction kept 10 bases outside the gene matches. For the CDR3, the DNA is TGTGCCAGTAGTGTGGCTCCGGGACTAGCGGTTTACGAGCAGTACTTC. Its translation is CASSVAPGLAVYEQYF.

J is TRBJ1-5 and V is TRBV29-1, with 9 bases fitting TRBD1. CDR3 length: 17 amino acids. Per the germline V gene, CDR1 is SQVTM and CDR2 is ANQGSEA. V was pared by 1 base and J by 0 bases, with 7 bases of the junction left unmatched. CDR3 amino acids: CSVEVGGQGCSNQPQHF. In nucleotides, the CDR3 is TGCAGCGTTGAAGTAGGGGGACAGGGATGTAGCAATCAGCCCCAGCATTTT.

The genes are TRBV7-6 and TRBJ1-5, with TRBD1 as a possible D gene (5 bases). V shed 5 bases and J shed 6 bases, with 17 bases lying between them. The CDR3 spans 15 residues. Germline assignment: CDR1 SGHVS and CDR2 FNYEAQ. CDR3: CASSPTTEISQPQHF. Here the CDR3 DNA reads TGTGCCAGCAGCCCAACGACAGAGATATCTCAGCCCCAGCATTTT.

The V gene is TRBV4-3, the J gene TRBJ2-1; 8 bases match TRBD2. There are 17 residues in the CDR3. Germline CDR1 is LGHNA and CDR2 is YSLEER. With V trimmed by 4 bases and J by 2 bases, 10 bases remained unmatched. DNA of the CDR3: TGCGCCAGCAGCCCCGGGGCGGGGGGCATCACCTACAATGAGCAGTTCTTC. Translating gives CASSPGAGGITYNEQFF.

This chain connects TRBV6-5 to TRBJ1-5; D possibly corresponds to TRBD1 (5 bases). V was shortened by 0 bases and J by 4 bases, with 10 bases between the two germline ends. The CDR3 runs to 15 residues. Germline loops: CDR1 MNHEY, CDR2 SVGAGI. The CDR3 region is CASSYSSGANQPQHF. The CDR3 DNA reads TGTGCCAGCAGTTACTCGAGCGGGGCTAATCAGCCCCAGCATTTT.

The chain joins TRBV19 to TRBJ2-5, with D perhaps matching TRBD2 (5 bases). The ends were cut back, 5 bases at V and 1 base at J, with 17 bases in the middle. The V gene's germline CDR1 is LNHDA and CDR2 SQIVND (reference sequence). The CDR3 covers 16 residues. The CDR3 sequence: CASSGTEVAVQETQYF. The CDR3 DNA sequence: TGTGCCAGTAGTGGAACGGAGGTCGCAGTCCAAGAGACCCAGTACTTC.

The chain employs TRBV6-5 and TRBJ1-6; TRBD1 matches at 10 bases. The CDR3 extends over 15 amino acids. Germline lookup yields CDR1 MNHEY and CDR2 SVGAGI. V dropped 6 bases and J dropped 9; count of bases not matched to a gene: 8. The CDR3 reads CASRRDRGSSSPLHF. CDR3 DNA sequence: TGTGCCAGCAGGCGGGACAGGGGATCTAGTTCACCCCTCCACTTT.

This chain links TRBV28 with TRBJ2-2; 8 nucleotides line up with TRBD1. V was clipped by 5 bases and J by 1 base; unmatched bases: 3. Germline CDR1 and CDR2: MDHEN and SYDVKM. CDR3 length: 15 amino acids. CDR3 in DNA: TGTGCCAGCAGTCCCGGGACAGGGAACACCGGGGAGCTGTTTTTT. This translates into CASSPGTGNTGELFF.

This sequence joins TRBV6-1 and TRBJ1-4; weak D call: TRBD1 (5 bases). The CDR3 contains 14 residues. Trimming removed 5 bases at V and 4 bases at J, with 11 bases between. Germline V gene data show CDR1 as MNHNS and CDR2 as SASEGT. The CDR3 DNA reads as TGTGCCAGCAGTTCGGGGGGAGGTAATGAAAAACTGTTTTTT. This translates into CASSSGGGNEKLFF.

This clone was seen a handful of times. The chain joins TRBV30 to TRBJ1-2, with unresolved D. Germline CDR1 and CDR2: GTSNPN and SVGIG (reference sequence). The CDR3 runs 11 residues. Trimming removed 0 bases at V and 8 bases at J, with 7 bases between. Written as DNA, the CDR3 is TGTGCCTGGAGTGTAGGCGGGGGCTACACCTTC. Protein product: CAWSVGGGYTF. The full variable domain, its missing parts supplied by reference TRBV30 and TRBJ1-2, is SQTIHQWPATLVQPVGSPLSLECTVEGTSNPNLYWYRQAAGRGLQLLFYSVGIGQISSEVPQNLSASRPQDRQFILSSKKLLLSDSGFYLCAWSVGGGYTFGSGTRLTVV.

The chain is built from TRBV6-5 and TRBJ2-4; 11 nucleotides match TRBD1. The CDR3 consists of 15 residues. With V trimmed by 5 bases and J by 8 bases, 8 bases remained unmatched. Germline CDR1 is MNHEY and CDR2 is SVGAGI. The CDR3: CASSGRTGGGHIQYF. CDR3 DNA sequence: TGTGCCAGCAGTGGCAGGACAGGGGGCGGGCACATTCAGTACTTC.

The chain combines TRBV16 with TRBJ2-7, with D possibly TRBD2 on 6 matching bases. Per the germline V gene, CDR1 is KGHSY and CDR2 is FQNENV. This CDR3 is built from 16 residues. V shed 4 bases and J shed 2 bases, with 18 bases lying between them. The chain's CDR3 is CASSLSFSGETYEQYF. The CDR3 DNA sequence: TGTGCCAGCAGCCTCAGCTTTTCGGGGGAGACCTACGAGCAGTACTTC.

This chain uses TRBV7-2 with TRBJ1-2; perhaps TRBD1 as D (6 bases). The CDR3 loop spans 13 amino acids. Germline lookup yields CDR1 SGHTA and CDR2 FQGNSA. V was shortened by 1 base and J by 6 bases, with 9 bases between the two germline ends. CDR3 amino acids: CASSLGQANGYTF. CDR3 sequence (DNA): TGTGCCAGCAGCTTAGGACAGGCGAATGGCTACACCTTC.

The chain carries TRBV18 and TRBJ2-3; D remains unclear. The V gene's germline CDR1 is KGHSH and CDR2 LQKENI. This CDR3 region has 13 residues. The V end lost 8 bases, the J end lost 5 bases, and 14 bases lay between the germline ends. The CDR3 DNA reads TGTGCCAGCCGATACGCCCTGCGAGATACGCAGTATTTT. Its translation: CASRYALRDTQYF.

This clone was seen only a few times. This rearrangement joins TRBV6-5 to TRBJ1-5; TRBD1 matches at 9 bases. Germline loops: CDR1 MNHEY, CDR2 SVGAGI. V shed 6 bases, J shed 2 bases, and the junction held 2 bases outside the gene matches. CDR3 size: 14 residues. The CDR3 DNA reads TGTGCCAGCAGGAGGACAGGGGGCAATCAGCCCCAGCATTTT. Translating gives CASRRTGGNQPQHF.

The chain carries TRBV7-9 and TRBJ2-3, with 9 positions matching TRBD1. CDR1 is SEHNR and CDR2 is FQNEAQ in the germline V gene (reference sequence). This CDR3 has 14 residues. The V and J ends lost 5 bases and 3 bases, in that order; junction bases with no gene match: 3. The CDR3 DNA sequence: TGTGCCAGCAGCGGGACAGGGCATACAGATACGCAGTATTTT. Residues: CASSGTGHTDTQYF.

The V call is TRBV27, the J call TRBJ2-7; D remains ambiguous. The CDR3 spans 14 residues. Germline values: CDR1 MNHEY, CDR2 SMNVEV (reference sequence). Trimming shortened V by 2 bases and J by 4 bases, and 12 bases separated the two germline ends. CDR3 loop: CASSLARTGYEQYF. The CDR3 nucleotides read TGTGCCAGCAGTTTAGCCCGAACCGGGTACGAGCAGTACTTC.

This clone came up once. The rearrangement uses TRBV10-3 and TRBJ1-2; no definite D call. V was shortened by 7 bases and J by 4 bases, with 13 bases between the two germline ends. Germline-derived CDR1 and CDR2 are ENHRY and SYGVKD. The CDR3 extends over 13 amino acids. The CDR3 nucleotides read TGTGCCATCACCTCCGTTGGCATCTATGGCTACACCTTC. As protein: CAITSVGIYGYTF.

The chain uses TRBV18 and TRBJ1-1, with D perhaps matching TRBD1 (5 bases). Germline CDR1 reads KGHSH; CDR2 reads LQKENI. The CDR3 consists of 15 residues. The ends were cut back, 1 base at V and 1 base at J, with 10 bases in the middle. The CDR3, as DNA: TGTGCCAGCTCACCACGGGTGGGGGGGAACACTGAAGCTTTCTTT. Translated, it gives CASSPRVGGNTEAFF.

The chain joins TRBV7-9 to TRBJ2-7, with TRBD1 matching over 9 bases. Unmatched junction bases numbered 4, after V lost 1 base and J lost 3 bases. The CDR3 spans 15 residues. Per germline, CDR1 SEHNR and CDR2 FQNEAQ (reference sequence). CDR3 protein: CASSLGSGQGYEQYF. CDR3 coding DNA: TGTGCCAGCAGCTTAGGGTCGGGACAGGGCTACGAGCAGTACTTC.

This rearrangement joins TRBV10-3 to TRBJ2-7, with D uncertain. The CDR3 runs 15 residues. The germline V and J ends were trimmed by 3 bases and 6 bases, with 18 bases remaining between them. Germline CDR1 and CDR2: ENHRY and SYGVKD. CDR3 DNA sequence: TGTGCCATCAGTGATTCGTCCACCTCGGTACTCGAGCAGTACTTC. It encodes CAISDSSTSVLEQYF.